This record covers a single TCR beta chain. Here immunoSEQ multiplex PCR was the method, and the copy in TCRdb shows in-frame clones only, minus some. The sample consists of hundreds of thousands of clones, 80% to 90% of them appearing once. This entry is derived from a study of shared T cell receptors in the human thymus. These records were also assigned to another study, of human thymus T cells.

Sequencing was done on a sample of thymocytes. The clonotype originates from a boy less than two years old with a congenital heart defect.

CDR3 in amino acids: CAWRSTSGGGFF. Written as DNA, the CDR3 is TGTGCCTGGAGGAGCACAAGCGGAGGCGGTTTCTTT. The chain uses TRBV30 and TRBJ1-1, with unresolved D. The CDR3 sequence is 12 residues long. Deletions cut 3 bases from V and 13 bases from J, with 18 bases between. Germline V CDR1 and CDR2: GTSNPN, SVGIG (reference sequence). Using reference TRBV30 and TRBJ1-1 for the parts outside the CDR3, the full variable domain is SQTIHQWPATLVQPVGSPLSLECTVEGTSNPNLYWYRQAAGRGLQLLFYSVGIGQISSEVPQNLSASRPQDRQFILSSKKLLLSDSGFYLCAWRSTSGGGFFGQGTRLTVV.